This T cell receptor beta chain was recorded in a study of blood T cell repertoires in COVID-19. About the study: Researchers got acute and convalescent COVID-19 samples from the United States, Italy and Spain. PBMCs, B-cell-depleted T cells, or T cells were the source of the cDNA or gDNA that made up the material.

Original methodology: Amplification with reference gene primers provided the estimates of nucleated cell counts. Here immunoSEQ multiplex PCR was the method, and the copy in TCRdb shows in-frame clones only, minus some. D and trimming come from the DNA, and the V and J calls and clone size come from that table. The sample comprises roughly 230,000 clones, approximately 81% of which are singletons, and around 0.89% rests with the top ten. The CDR3 runs 16 residues. CDR1 is SGHTA, CDR2 FQGNSA, per germline. V gave up 0 bases and J gave up 0 bases, with 12 bases separating them. Sequencing input: peripheral blood. The V call is TRBV7-2, the J call TRBJ2-7, with D possibly TRBD1 on 5 matching bases. The sequence derives from a man aged 35 to 55 with acute or convalescent COVID-19. The CDR3 coding sequence is TGTGCCAGCAGCTTAGCTACACAGGTACCCTCCTACGAGCAGTACTTC. Residues: CASSLATQVPSYEQYF.